The rows below give T cell receptor beta chains drawn from one sample of a study of primary melanoma T cells and metastatic recurrence. Produced via immunoSEQ multiplex PCR; TCRdb's table is partial and in-frame only. The table lists about 150 clones, 88% of them singletons. The sample was melanoma tumor tissue. The receptors originated from a human donor with melanoma. The CDR3 runs from the conserved cysteine through the conserved F or W. Each record gives: D gene, V gene, J gene, clone size, CDR3 protein, CDR3 DNA. D genes are given only for firm matches. Only part of the rows carry a size: once, few, many, or a class if the clone is expanded.

>NA|TRBV18|TRBJ1-4|once
CASSPGAGSGEKLFF
TGTGCCAGCTCACCAGGGGCGGGGAGTGGTGAAAAACTGTTTTTT
>NA|TRBV19|TRBJ2-1|NA
CASNQRRGNEQFF
TGTGCCAGTAACCAGCGGAGGGGAAATGAGCAGTTCTTC
>NA|TRBV18|TRBJ1-2|NA
CASSPWPGEGYGYTF
TGTGCCAGCTCACCATGGCCGGGCGAGGGCTATGGCTACACCTTC
>TRBD2|TRBV6-8|TRBJ2-1|NA
CASSVSSGRLYNEQFF
TGTGCCAGCAGTGTTTCTTCCGGGAGGTTATACAATGAGCAGTTCTTC
>TRBD2|TRBV11-3|TRBJ2-1|NA
CASSWRTSVINEQFF
TGTGCCAGCAGCTGGAGGACTAGCGTGATCAATGAGCAGTTCTTC
>NA|TRBV12-2|TRBJ2-2|NA
CAIEGLARTGELFF
TGTGCCATCGAGGGACTAGCGCGCACCGGGGAGCTGTTTTTT
>NA|TRBV19|TRBJ2-5|NA
CASSMFTAQETQYF
TGTGCCAGTAGTATGTTTACAGCTCAAGAGACCCAGTACTTC
>NA|TRBV6-8|TRBJ1-1|once
CASSPLGQEWTEAFF
TGTGCCAGCAGCCCACTTGGGCAGGAGTGGACTGAAGCTTTCTTT
>NA|TRBV6-4|TRBJ1-5|NA
CASSEGGDQPQHF
TGTGCCAGCAGTGAGGGAGGGGATCAGCCCCAGCATTTT
>TRBD2|TRBV6-8|TRBJ2-1|NA
CASMMAGGPYNEQFF
TGTGCCAGCATGATGGCGGGAGGGCCGTACAATGAGCAGTTCTTC
>NA|TRBV7-1|TRBJ1-1|NA
CASSGDTNTEAFF
TGTGCCAGCAGCGGTGACACGAACACTGAAGCTTTCTTT
>NA|TRBV12-2|TRBJ2-7|NA
CVSSQGSLARAEQYF
TGTGTTAGCAGTCAGGGGTCCTTAGCTCGTGCCGAGCAGTACTTC
>TRBD1|TRBV7-1|TRBJ2-5|NA
CASSSGTGGESQYF
TGTGCCAGCAGCTCGGGGACAGGGGGCGAGTCCCAGTACTTC
>NA|TRBV11-3|TRBJ2-3|once
CASSLYRVLDTQYF
TGTGCCAGCAGCTTATACAGGGTTTTAGATACGCAGTATTTT
>NA|TRBV19|TRBJ1-5|once
CASSIFSDNQPQHF
TGTGCCAGTAGTATCTTCTCGGATAATCAGCCCCAGCATTTT
>NA|TRBV6-8|TRBJ1-3|NA
CASGQESPGNTIYF
TGTGCCAGCGGTCAGGAATCACCTGGAAACACCATATATTTT
>NA|TRBV6-8|TRBJ1-6|NA
CASREKSGRNNSPLHF
TGTGCCAGTCGGGAGAAGTCGGGGCGGAATAATTCACCCCTCCACTTT
>TRBD2|TRBV19|TRBJ2-1|NA
CASTGLAGYNEQFF
TGTGCCAGTACGGGACTAGCGGGTTACAATGAGCAGTTCTTC
>TRBD1|TRBV28|TRBJ2-7|NA
CASIPARDRGYEQYF
TGTGCCAGTATCCCGGCCAGGGACAGGGGGTACGAGCAGTACTTC
>NA|TRBV19|TRBJ2-1|NA
CASSMAAGRGGNEQFF
TGTGCCAGTAGTATGGCGGCAGGTAGGGGAGGCAATGAGCAGTTCTTC
>TRBD1|TRBV6-8|TRBJ2-7|NA
CASSSGTGVGEQYF
TGTGCCAGCAGTTCCGGGACAGGGGTAGGCGAGCAGTACTTC
>NA|TRBV18|TRBJ1-3|NA
CASFPTVSGNTIYF
TGTGCCAGCTTCCCGACGGTCTCTGGAAACACCATATATTTT
>TRBD1|TRBV11-3|TRBJ2-1|NA
CASSLDQGVSEQFF
TGTGCCAGCAGCTTAGATCAGGGGGTGAGTGAGCAGTTCTTC
>NA|TRBV6-8|TRBJ2-3|NA
CASSYSGATDTQYF
TGTGCCAGCAGTTACTCGGGAGCCACAGATACGCAGTATTTT
>NA|TRBV14|TRBJ1-1|NA
CASSPFGTKAFF
TGTGCCAGCAGCCCCTTTGGGACAAAGGCTTTCTTT
>NA|TRBV6-8|TRBJ1-5|NA
CASSYQLSNQPQHF
TGTGCCAGCAGTTACCAGCTTAGCAATCAGCCCCAGCATTTT
>NA|TRBV6-8|TRBJ1-4|few
CASSNALGRGREKLFF
TGTGCCAGCAGCAACGCCCTCGGCAGGGGTAGGGAAAAACTGTTTTTT
>NA|TRBV6-8|TRBJ1-2|NA
CASSQEKTSYGYTF
TGTGCCAGCAGCCAGGAGAAGACGAGCTATGGCTACACCTTC
>TRBD1|TRBV11-3|TRBJ1-3|NA
CASSSDRGPGNTIYF
TGTGCCAGCAGCTCCGACAGGGGGCCTGGAAACACCATATATTTT
>NA|TRBV10-3|TRBJ2-6|once
CAISESGSSGANVLTF
TGTGCCATCAGTGAGTCGGGGAGCTCTGGGGCCAACGTCCTGACTTTC
>NA|TRBV28|TRBJ1-1|once
CASRTTQRATEAFF
TGTGCCAGCAGAACGACACAGCGCGCCACTGAAGCTTTCTTT
>NA|TRBV28|TRBJ2-7|NA
CASRPGAYEQYF
TGTGCCAGCAGACCAGGGGCCTACGAGCAGTACTTC
>TRBD1|TRBV6-7|TRBJ2-7|NA
CASSYYRGRSYEQYF
TGTGCCAGCAGTTATTACAGGGGGCGTTCCTACGAGCAGTACTTC
>NA|TRBV11-3|TRBJ2-1|NA
CASSPPGLLSGNEQFF
TGTGCCAGCAGCCCTCCGGGACTCCTATCGGGCAATGAGCAGTTCTTC
>TRBD2|TRBV11-3|TRBJ2-3|NA
CASSATLAGTDTQYF
TGTGCCAGCAGCGCCACACTAGCGGGCACAGATACGCAGTATTTT
>NA|TRBV11-3|TRBJ1-1|NA
CASRSGPSNTEAFF
TGTGCCAGCAGGTCGGGGCCTTCGAACACTGAAGCTTTCTTT
>NA|TRBV28|TRBJ2-1|once
CASSLTQHVNEQFF
TGTGCCAGCAGTTTAACACAACACGTCAATGAGCAGTTCTTC
>NA|TRBV6-8|TRBJ2-2|once
CASSYSPGQSELFF
TGTGCCAGCAGTTACTCCCCGGGTCAATCGGAGCTGTTTTTT
>NA|TRBV7-1|TRBJ1-1|NA
CASSLARRTEAFF
TGTGCCAGCAGCTTAGCCAGGAGAACTGAAGCTTTCTTT
>NA|TRBV18|TRBJ2-4|NA
CASSQGTGGNIQYF
TGTGCCAGCTCACAAGGGACCGGCGGAAACATTCAGTACTTC
>TRBD1|TRBV11-3|TRBJ2-3|NA
CASSSRQGAVSDTQYF
TGTGCCAGCAGCTCCCGACAGGGGGCTGTCTCAGATACGCAGTATTTT
>TRBD1|TRBV23-1|TRBJ2-1|NA
CASSQEWDRAAYNEQFF
TGCGCCAGCAGCCAAGAATGGGACAGGGCCGCCTACAATGAGCAGTTCTTC
>NA|TRBV6-1|TRBJ1-2|NA
CASSEVIGVPNYGYTF
TGTGCCAGCAGTGAAGTTATTGGGGTTCCTAACTATGGCTACACCTTC
>TRBD1|TRBV6-7|TRBJ1-5|NA
CATSRTGTNQPQHF
TGTGCCACCAGCAGGACAGGGACCAATCAGCCCCAGCATTTT
>TRBD2|TRBV11-3|TRBJ2-5|once
CASSFLAGGQETQYF
TGTGCCAGCAGTTTCCTAGCGGGAGGCCAAGAGACCCAGTACTTC
>NA|TRBV6-8|TRBJ1-1|NA
CASSLDLGGEAFF
TGTGCCAGCAGTTTAGACCTCGGAGGTGAAGCTTTCTTT
>NA|TRBV6-8|TRBJ2-5|few
CASSWDGQETQYF
TGTGCCAGCAGTTGGGACGGCCAAGAGACCCAGTACTTC
>NA|TRBV11-3|TRBJ1-5|NA
CASSLGGGRLNQPQHF
TGTGCCAGCAGCCTTGGGGGAGGCAGGCTCAATCAGCCCCAGCATTTT
>NA|TRBV11-3|TRBJ2-1|few
CASSLGSQRDEQFF
TGTGCCAGCAGCTTAGGATCTCAGAGGGATGAGCAGTTCTTC
>NA|TRBV28|TRBJ2-6|NA
CATLGRIKKSSGANVLTF
TGTGCCACACTCGGACGGATTAAAAAAAGCTCTGGGGCCAACGTCCTGACTTTC
>NA|TRBV30|TRBJ2-1|NA
CAGWPGKDNEQFF
TGTGCCGGATGGCCCGGCAAGGACAATGAGCAGTTCTTC
>NA|TRBV18|TRBJ1-1|NA
CASSPPSEVGTEAFF
TGTGCCAGCTCACCACCGTCTGAGGTGGGCACTGAAGCTTTCTTT
>NA|TRBV7-8|TRBJ1-2|NA
CASSSRGPGGYTF
TGTGCCAGCAGCTCCCGGGGGCCGGGCGGCTACACCTTC
>TRBD1|TRBV19|TRBJ1-5|NA
CASHRGNSNQPQHF
TGTGCCAGTCACAGGGGAAATAGCAATCAGCCCCAGCATTTT
>NA|TRBV28|TRBJ2-4|NA
CASAGRDSAKNIQYF
TGTGCCAGCGCAGGGCGGGATAGCGCCAAAAACATTCAGTACTTC
>NA|TRBV7-1|TRBJ2-5|NA
CASSLGGPQETQYF
TGTGCCAGCAGCTTAGGGGGGCCCCAAGAGACCCAGTACTTC
>NA|TRBV11-3|TRBJ1-1|NA
CASSHTGVNTEAFF
TGTGCCAGCAGCCATACCGGGGTGAACACTGAAGCTTTCTTT
>TRBD1|TRBV11-3|TRBJ2-4|NA
CASSLGQGGNIQYF
TGTGCCAGCAGCTTGGGACAGGGGGGAAACATTCAGTACTTC